This T cell receptor (beta chain) was identified during a study of STAT5B mutations in CD4+ large granular lymphocyte leukemia. This clone turned up a few times. Its antigen is undetermined. Study-wide points: Compared with healthy controls (2/35), patient top clones favored TRBV06 (8/27).

Germline-derived CDR1 and CDR2 are MGHRA and YSYEKL. This CDR3 is 13 amino acids long. Trimming took 2 bases from V and 13 from J; bases not matched to a gene: 5. Repertoires were generated with immunoSEQ multiplex PCR, while TCRdb's copy carries only in-frame clones and drops some. Here the sample spans tens of thousands of clones, about four fifths being singletons. The sample taken for sequencing was CD4+ T cells from blood buffy coats. V and J are TRBV4-1 and TRBJ2-1; 10 nucleotides line up with TRBD2. This receptor was obtained from a human donor in good health. The CDR3 bases are TGCGCCAGCAGCCAAACTAGCGGGGCGCGTCAGTTCTTC. Its translation is CASSQTSGARQFF.